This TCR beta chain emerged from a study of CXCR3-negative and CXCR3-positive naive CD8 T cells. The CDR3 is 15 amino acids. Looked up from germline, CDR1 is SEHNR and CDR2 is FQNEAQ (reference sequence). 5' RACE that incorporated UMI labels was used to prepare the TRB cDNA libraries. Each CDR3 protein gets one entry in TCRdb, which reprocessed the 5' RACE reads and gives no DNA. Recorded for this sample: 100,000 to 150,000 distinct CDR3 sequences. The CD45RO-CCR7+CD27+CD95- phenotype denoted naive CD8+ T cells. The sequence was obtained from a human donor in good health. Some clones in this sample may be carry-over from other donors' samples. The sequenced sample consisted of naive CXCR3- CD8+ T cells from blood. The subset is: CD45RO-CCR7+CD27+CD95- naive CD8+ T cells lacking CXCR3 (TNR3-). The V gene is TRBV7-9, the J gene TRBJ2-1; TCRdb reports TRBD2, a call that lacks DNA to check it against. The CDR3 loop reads CASSDRTSGSNEQFF.